The next 15 T cell receptor beta chains were all read from a single sample in a study of PD-1 blockade in classical Hodgkin lymphoma. Every patient was affected by relapse after autologous stem cell transplantation, while exposure to brentuximab vedotin was not uniform. Method: immunoSEQ multiplex PCR; TCRdb's copy keeps in-frame clones and lacks some. The top ten hold 2.5% to 3.5% of the sample, which has about 98,000 clones, roughly 92% seen once. Material: peripheral blood mononuclear cells (PBMCs), obtained at baseline. The source is a human donor with classical Hodgkin lymphoma.

The rearrangement uses TRBV28 and TRBJ2-7; the D call may be TRBD1 or TRBD2 (5 bases each). Trimming removed 8 bases from V and 5 bases from J, with 19 bases in between. Per the germline V gene, CDR1 is MDHEN and CDR2 is SYDVKM. The CDR3 extends over 14 amino acids. The CDR3 DNA follows: TGTGCCAGCCCTACCGGGGCAGGGCAAAACGAGCAGTACTTC. It codes for CASPTGAGQNEQYF.

V gene TRBV6-5 combines with J gene TRBJ1-5; D is possibly TRBD1 (6 bases). V lost 0 bases, J lost 0 bases, and 6 bases lay in between. The CDR3 contains 15 residues. Germline V gene sequence: CDR1 MNHEY, CDR2 SVGAGI. The CDR3 reads CASSYSDSSNQPQHF. The CDR3 DNA follows: TGTGCCAGCAGTTACTCGGACAGTAGCAATCAGCCCCAGCATTTT.

The J gene is TRBJ1-5, the V gene TRBV2; the D gene is possibly TRBD1 (5 bases). Germline values: CDR1 SNHLY, CDR2 FYNNEI. Between the trimmed V and J ends, which lost 1 base and 1 base, there was a span of 11 bases. The CDR3 has 16 amino acids. DNA for the CDR3: TGTGCCAGCAGTGAAGGGGGGAGACGGAGCAATCAGCCCCAGCATTTT. Translated: CASSEGGRRSNQPQHF.

The chain's CDR3 is CSVQDRASSYEQYF. CDR3 coding DNA: TGCAGCGTTCAGGACAGGGCTAGCTCCTACGAGCAGTACTTC. The J gene is TRBJ2-7, the V gene TRBV29-1; 8 nucleotides agree with TRBD1. CDR1 is SQVTM and CDR2 is ANQGSEA in the germline V gene. The CDR3 is made up of 14 amino acids. V shed 5 bases and J 0 bases; nucleotides not matched to a gene: 6.

The chain recombines TRBV7-8 with TRBJ2-7; D not certain. Germline V gene lookup returns CDR1 SGHVS and CDR2 FQNEAQ. The CDR3 is 18 amino acids. V shed 5 bases and J shed 1 base, with 24 bases lying between them. The chain's CDR3 is CASSHQAQPPPLSYEQYF. CDR3 DNA: TGTGCCAGCAGCCACCAAGCACAGCCACCTCCCTTGTCCTACGAGCAGTACTTC.

This chain joins TRBV27 and TRBJ1-4; D call uncertain. Germline V lookup: CDR1 MNHEY, CDR2 SMNVEV (reference sequence). The CDR3 spans 15 residues. V lost 4 bases and J lost 0, with 9 bases in between. This CDR3 reads CASSSAIATNEKLFF. In DNA, the CDR3 is TGTGCCAGCAGTTCCGCTATTGCAACTAATGAAAAACTGTTTTTT.

The chain joins TRBV5-1 to TRBJ2-5; D is perhaps TRBD1 (5 bases). CDR3 length equals 15 residues. Looked up from germline, CDR1 is SGHRS and CDR2 is YFSETQ. V was shortened by 4 bases and J by 2 bases, with 15 bases between the two germline ends. The CDR3 DNA sequence: TGCGCCAGCAGCGTCGAGCAGGGATGGCAAGAGACCCAGTACTTC. As protein: CASSVEQGWQETQYF.

The CDR3 is CASSPGTRSATYEQYF. CDR3 coding DNA: TGTGCCAGCAGCCCCGGTACCAGAAGCGCAACCTACGAGCAGTACTTC. The chain links TRBV7-6 to TRBJ2-7, with D hard to call. Germline values: CDR1 SGHVS, CDR2 FNYEAQ. The CDR3 has 16 residues. The V end lost 5 bases, the J end lost 2 bases, and 19 bases lay between the germline ends.

The CDR3 sequence: CASTPLAVTDTQYF. Here the CDR3 DNA reads TGTGCCAGCACCCCCCTAGCGGTCACAGATACGCAGTATTTT. This chain links TRBV7-9 with TRBJ2-3; 7 nucleotides align to TRBD2. The CDR3 is 14 amino acids. The J segment lost 2 bases and the V segment lost 7 bases, leaving 6 bases of the junction unmatched. Germline V gene data show CDR1 as SEHNR and CDR2 as FQNEAQ (reference sequence).

The genes are TRBV11-2 and TRBJ1-2; 7 bases map to TRBD1. V dropped 5 bases and J dropped 6; count of bases not matched to a gene: 18. From germline, CDR1 is SGHAT and CDR2 FQNNGV. The CDR3 contains 17 residues. CDR3 region: CASSARDSRPLDDGYTF. DNA for the CDR3: TGTGCCAGCAGCGCGAGGGACAGTCGACCCCTGGATGATGGCTACACCTTC.

The rearrangement joins TRBV28 to TRBJ1-5; tentatively, D is TRBD1 (5 bases). The CDR3 is 14 amino acids. From germline, CDR1 is MDHEN and CDR2 SYDVKM. V was shortened by 6 bases and J by 5 bases, with 14 bases between the two germline ends. The CDR3 sequence is CASSPTGTYQPQHF. The CDR3 nucleotides read TGTGCCAGCAGCCCGACCGGGACCTATCAGCCCCAGCATTTT. The full variable domain, with the rest looked up from reference TRBV28 and TRBJ1-5, is DVKVTQSSRYLVKRTGEKVFLECVQDMDHENMFWYRQDPGLGLRLIYFSYDVKMKEKGDIPEGYSVSREKKERFSLILESASTNQTSMYLCASSPTGTYQPQHFGDGTRLSIL.

The genes are TRBV7-8 and TRBJ2-1; D perhaps matches TRBD2 (6 bases). V was clipped by 6 bases and J by 6 bases, with 18 bases between them. CDR1 and CDR2 (germline): SGHVS, FQNEAQ. The CDR3 is made up of 15 amino acids. CDR3: CASRPSDYPLNEQFF. DNA for the CDR3: TGTGCCAGCAGGCCATCGGACTACCCCCTCAATGAGCAGTTCTTC.

CDR3 sequence: CAWSRDRGGYGYTF. In DNA form, the CDR3 reads TGTGCCTGGAGCCGAGACAGGGGGGGCTATGGCTACACCTTC. This chain links TRBV30 with TRBJ1-2; 9 positions match TRBD1. The length of the CDR3 is 14 residues. Germline-derived CDR1 and CDR2 are GTSNPN and SVGIG (reference sequence). V shed 3 bases and J 4 bases; nucleotides not matched to a gene: 6.

The chain links TRBV5-6 to TRBJ2-7; maybe TRBD2 (6 bases). The CDR3 loop spans 14 amino acids. CDR1 is SGHDT, CDR2 YYEEEE, per germline. V lost 4 bases to trimming and J lost 6 bases, with 17 bases between them. CDR3 region: CASSPGGLTLEQYF. CDR3 bases: TGTGCCAGCAGCCCCGGGGGACTTACCCTCGAGCAGTACTTC.

The CDR3 DNA reads TGTGCCAGCAGGCCCGCCGGAAACACCATATATTTT. This sequence encodes CASRPAGNTIYF. This chain connects TRBV28 to TRBJ1-3; no firm D call. This CDR3 contains 12 residues. Germline V CDR1 and CDR2: MDHEN, SYDVKM. Deletions cut 6 bases from V and 4 bases from J, with 7 bases between.